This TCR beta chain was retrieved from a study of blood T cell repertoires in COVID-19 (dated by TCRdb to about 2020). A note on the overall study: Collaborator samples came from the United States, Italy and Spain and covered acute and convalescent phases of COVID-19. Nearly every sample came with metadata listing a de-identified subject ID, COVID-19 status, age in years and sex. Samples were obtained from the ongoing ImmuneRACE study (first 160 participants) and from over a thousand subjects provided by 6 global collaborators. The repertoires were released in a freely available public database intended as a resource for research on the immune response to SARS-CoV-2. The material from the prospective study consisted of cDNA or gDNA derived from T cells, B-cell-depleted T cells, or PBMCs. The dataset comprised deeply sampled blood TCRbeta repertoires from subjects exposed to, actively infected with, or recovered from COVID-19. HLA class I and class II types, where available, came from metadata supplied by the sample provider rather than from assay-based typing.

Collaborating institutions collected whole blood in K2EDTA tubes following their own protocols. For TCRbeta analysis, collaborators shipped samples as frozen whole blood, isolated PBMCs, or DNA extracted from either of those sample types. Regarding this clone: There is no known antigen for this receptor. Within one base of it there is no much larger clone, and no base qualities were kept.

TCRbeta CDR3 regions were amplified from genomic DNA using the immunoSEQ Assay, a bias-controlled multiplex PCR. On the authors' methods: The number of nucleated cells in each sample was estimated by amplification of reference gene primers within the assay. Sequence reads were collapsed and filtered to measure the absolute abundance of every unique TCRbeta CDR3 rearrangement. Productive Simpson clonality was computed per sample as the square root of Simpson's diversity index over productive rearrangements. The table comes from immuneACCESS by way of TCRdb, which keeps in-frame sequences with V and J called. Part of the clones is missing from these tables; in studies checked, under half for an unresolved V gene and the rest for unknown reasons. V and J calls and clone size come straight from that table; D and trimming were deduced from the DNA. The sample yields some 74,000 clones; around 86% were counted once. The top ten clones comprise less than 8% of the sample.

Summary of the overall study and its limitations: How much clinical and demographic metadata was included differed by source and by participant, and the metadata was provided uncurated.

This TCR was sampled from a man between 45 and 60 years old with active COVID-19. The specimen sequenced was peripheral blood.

In nucleotides, the sequence is TGTGCCAGCAGCCAAGTCGGTTCACCCCTCCACTTT. This is translated as CASSQVGSPLHF. This chain joins TRBV6-2 or TRBV6-3 to TRBJ1-6, with no D gene named confidently. Including cysteine and phenylalanine, the CDR3 has 12 amino acids. The sequence is cut down to CDR3 DNA, 36 bases in frame from base 1. Per the germline V gene, MNHEY is the CDR1 and SVGEGT is the CDR2. Deletion took 6 bases off V and 9 bases off J, with a span of 9 bases between the germline ends.